These T cell receptor beta chains were read from a single sample in a study of T cells in Graves' hyperthyroidism and ophthalmopathy. One entry per CDR3 protein, called by TCRdb with MiXCR from the multiplex PCR reads. The sample gives 300,000 or so distinct CDR3 sequences, about 20% of which show up once; 45% to 50% is in the top ten. Sequencing was done on a sample of blood. The origin of the receptors is a woman in her 50s with Graves' hyperthyroidism. Both conserved end residues are part of each CDR3. The order of the fields is J gene, D gene, clone size, CDR3 length, V gene, CDR3 protein, CDR3 DNA. D genes are given only for firm matches. Rows give clone size only sometimes, using once, few, many, or a class for an expanded clone.

TRBJ1-5 | - | - | 15 | TRBV6-2/TRBV6-3 | CASSYSGRGDQPQHF | TGTGCCAGCAGTTACTCGGGCAGGGGCGATCAGCCCCAGCATTTT
TRBJ1-4 | TRBD1 | many | 15 | TRBV2 | CASRPFEGANEKLFF | TGTGCCAGCAGACCTTTTGAGGGGGCGAATGAAAAACTGTTTTTT
TRBJ1-3 | - | few | 14 | TRBV3-1 | CASSPGGALNTIYF | TGTGCCAGCAGCCCCGGGGGGGCTTTGAACACCATATATTTT
TRBJ2-7 | - | many | 13 | TRBV18 | CASSPQGLYEQYF | TGTGCCAGCTCACCCCAGGGTCTCTACGAGCAGTACTTC
TRBJ1-5 | - | - | 13 | TRBV6-4 | CASSGAGSQPQHF | TGTGCCAGCAGTGGGGCAGGGAGTCAGCCCCAGCATTTT
TRBJ2-3 | TRBD2 | - | 14 | TRBV20-1 | CSARNREGQDTQYF | TGCAGTGCCAGGAACCGGGAGGGCCAAGATACGCAGTATTTT
TRBJ2-1 | TRBD2 | many | 15 | TRBV18 | CASSPPGTSGPEQFF | TGTGCCAGCTCACCTCCCGGGACTAGCGGGCCCGAGCAGTTCTTC
TRBJ2-2 | - | many | 15 | TRBV3-1 | CASSQGFRNTGELFF | TGTGCCAGCAGCCAAGGCTTTAGAAACACCGGGGAGCTGTTTTTT
TRBJ2-3 | - | many | 14 | TRBV7-2 | CASSPVTITDTQYF | TGTGCCAGCAGCCCGGTCACCATCACAGATACGCAGTATTTT
TRBJ2-2 | - | - | 15 | TRBV4-1 | CASSQAPEFTGELFF | TGCGCCAGCAGCCAAGCCCCCGAATTCACCGGGGAGCTGTTTTTT
TRBJ1-2 | - | - | 15 | TRBV5-6 | CASRMGPETNYGYTF | TGTGCCAGCAGGATGGGGCCAGAGACTAACTATGGCTACACCTTC
TRBJ2-5 | - | many | 15 | TRBV11-2 | CASTTIGGWRETQYF | TGTGCCAGCACCACAATCGGTGGATGGAGGGAGACCCAGTACTTC
TRBJ1-2 | - | many | 16 | TRBV13 | CASSLLDIRKTYGYTF | TGTGCCAGCAGCTTACTGGATATACGGAAGACCTATGGCTACACCTTC
TRBJ2-2 | - | few | 14 | TRBV13 | CASSPRTGVGELFF | TGTGCCAGCAGCCCCAGGACCGGAGTCGGGGAGCTGTTTTTT
TRBJ1-6 | - | - | 16 | TRBV12-5 | CASGLSRDSKVSPLHF | TGTGCTAGTGGTTTGTCGAGGGACTCAAAGGTCTCACCCCTCCACTTT
TRBJ2-7 | - | - | 15 | TRBV7-9 | CASSFVGTGNYEQYF | TGTGCCAGCAGCTTCGTCGGAACGGGGAACTACGAGCAGTACTTC
TRBJ1-4 | - | many | 14 | TRBV7-2 | CASSLRSMGEKLFF | TGTGCCAGCAGCTTAAGGTCTATGGGGGAAAAACTGTTTTTT
TRBJ1-1 | - | many | 15 | TRBV9 | CASSEGRDYNSEAFF | TGTGCCAGCAGCGAAGGCAGGGATTACAACAGTGAAGCTTTCTTT
TRBJ2-3 | - | few | 10 | TRBV12-3/TRBV12-4 | CASMEPTQYF | TGTGCCAGCATGGAGCCTACGCAGTATTTT
TRBJ2-2 | TRBD2 | - | 15 | TRBV19 | CASSIASGNTGELFF | TGTGCCAGTAGTATTGCTAGCGGGAACACCGGGGAGCTGTTTTTT
TRBJ2-1 | - | few | 15 | TRBV3-1 | CASSVDNPAYNEQFF | TGTGCCAGCAGCGTCGATAACCCAGCCTACAATGAGCAGTTCTTC
TRBJ1-2 | - | few | 11 | TRBV12-3/TRBV12-4 | CASSLLHGYTF | TGTGCCAGCAGTTTACTTCATGGCTACACCTTC
TRBJ2-2 | - | - | 14 | TRBV27 | CASSDDRYTGELFF | TGTGCCAGCAGCGACGACAGATACACCGGGGAGCTGTTTTTT
TRBJ2-7 | TRBD1 | few | 17 | TRBV4-1 | CASSHLPGQGRAYEQYF | TGCGCCAGCAGCCATCTCCCGGGACAGGGAAGGGCGTACGAGCAGTACTTC
TRBJ2-1 | - | once | 15 | TRBV3-1 | CASSQAIRVGNEQFF | TGTGCCAGCAGCCAAGCTATTAGGGTTGGCAATGAGCAGTTCTTC
TRBJ1-4 | TRBD1 | many | 15 | TRBV3-1 | CASSRTGKVGEKLFF | TGTGCCAGCAGCCGGACAGGGAAGGTCGGTGAAAAACTGTTTTTT
TRBJ1-5 | TRBD1 | few | 14 | TRBV10-3 | CAISESDRGQPQHF | TGTGCCATCAGTGAATCGGACAGGGGTCAGCCCCAGCATTTT
TRBJ1-2 | - | - | 15 | TRBV3-1 | CASSQDKDLGRGYTF | TGTGCCAGCAGCCAAGATAAAGACCTAGGGAGGGGCTACACCTTC
TRBJ1-4 | - | - | 16 | TRBV5-6 | CASSLLEVTRPEKLFF | TGTGCCAGCAGCTTGTTGGAAGTGACAAGGCCGGAAAAACTGTTTTTT
TRBJ2-3 | TRBD2 | - | 18 | TRBV20-1 | CSAAGTSGGGVTGDTQYF | TGCAGTGCCGCCGGGACTAGCGGGGGGGGGGTCACGGGAGATACGCAGTATTTT
TRBJ2-5 | TRBD2 | few | 16 | TRBV20-1 | CSGISGGDAVQETQYF | TGCAGTGGGATTAGCGGGGGGGACGCGGTTCAAGAGACCCAGTACTTC
TRBJ1-1 | TRBD1 | many | 13 | TRBV12-3/TRBV12-4 | CASRRTGLTEAFF | TGTGCCAGCAGACGGACAGGGCTCACTGAAGCTTTCTTT
TRBJ1-6 | - | - | 11 | TRBV10-2 | CASRAQASLHF | TGCGCCAGCAGGGCACAGGCTAGCCTCCACTTT
TRBJ1-6 | TRBD1 | - | 16 | TRBV12-3/TRBV12-4 | CASSRTGVGLGSPLHF | TGTGCCAGCAGCCGGACAGGGGTGGGTTTAGGTTCACCCCTCCACTTT
TRBJ1-1 | - | - | 15 | TRBV6-1 | CAGSEPGAANTEAFF | TGTGCCGGCAGTGAACCCGGGGCGGCGAACACTGAAGCTTTCTTT
TRBJ2-6 | - | - | 15 | TRBV5-1 | CASSHGDSGANVLTF | TGCGCCAGCAGCCACGGCGACTCTGGGGCCAACGTCCTGACTTTC
TRBJ2-5 | TRBD2 | few | 16 | TRBV20-1 | CSAIQLAGEIRETQYF | TGCAGTGCTATACAGCTAGCGGGAGAAATTCGGGAGACCCAGTACTTC
TRBJ2-4 | TRBD2 | - | 13 | TRBV6-2/TRBV6-3 | CASRVGAGDIQYF | TGTGCCAGCCGGGTAGGGGCGGGAGACATTCAGTACTTC
TRBJ2-3 | - | once | 17 | TRBV20-1 | CSARGGQRAGQRDTQYF | TGCAGTGCTAGGGGGGGGCAGAGGGCGGGACAAAGAGATACGCAGTATTTT
TRBJ2-5 | TRBD1 | many | 14 | TRBV6-1 | CASRTGQGLETQYF | TGTGCCAGCAGGACGGGACAGGGTTTAGAGACCCAGTACTTC
TRBJ2-3 | - | many | 14 | TRBV12-5 | CASGLDQGPDTQYF | TGTGCTAGTGGTTTGGATCAGGGACCAGATACGCAGTATTTT
TRBJ2-1 | TRBD2 | many | 16 | TRBV7-2 | CASSPRTSGVDNEQFF | TGTGCCAGCAGCCCTCGGACTAGCGGGGTGGACAATGAGCAGTTCTTC
TRBJ2-7 | TRBD1 | - | 15 | TRBV7-9 | CASSSTGTAAREQYF | TGTGCCAGCAGCTCGACCGGGACAGCAGCGCGTGAGCAGTACTTC
TRBJ2-1 | TRBD1 | - | 15 | TRBV13 | CASSLKGQGNKVQFF | TGTGCCAGCAGCTTAAAGGGACAGGGGAACAAGGTGCAGTTCTTC
TRBJ2-1 | - | few | 14 | TRBV7-8 | CASSFGTAGNEQFF | TGTGCCAGCAGCTTCGGGACTGCGGGCAATGAGCAGTTCTTC
TRBJ1-1 | - | - | 14 | TRBV5-1 | CASTYSLGGTEAFF | TGCGCCAGCACATACTCCCTCGGGGGCACTGAAGCTTTCTTT
TRBJ2-1 | - | few | 18 | TRBV10-3 | CAISDPTGMATSYNEQFF | TGTGCCATCAGTGACCCGACCGGGATGGCGACCTCCTACAATGAGCAGTTCTTC
TRBJ2-7 | TRBD2 | many | 14 | TRBV13 | CASSPPGLAGEQYF | TGTGCCAGCAGCCCTCCGGGACTAGCGGGGGAGCAGTACTTC
TRBJ1-3 | - | - | 18 | TRBV14 | CASSQGLVWGLSGNTIYF | TGTGCCAGCAGCCAAGGCTTGGTATGGGGACTCTCTGGAAACACCATATATTTT
TRBJ1-1 | TRBD1 | - | 15 | TRBV13 | CASSATQGAYTEAFF | TGTGCCAGCAGCGCCACACAGGGGGCCTACACTGAAGCTTTCTTT
TRBJ2-3 | TRBD1 | many | 17 | TRBV7-2 | CASSFPLWDSSTDTQYF | TGTGCCAGCAGCTTCCCGTTGTGGGACAGTAGCACAGATACGCAGTATTTT
TRBJ2-1 | - | - | 16 | TRBV2 | CASYPGWDFNHNEQFF | TGTGCCAGCTACCCAGGGTGGGACTTCAATCACAATGAGCAGTTCTTC
TRBJ2-2 | TRBD2 | - | 14 | TRBV29-1 | CSGKRAGDTGELFF | TGCAGCGGTAAGCGGGCGGGAGACACCGGGGAGCTGTTTTTT
TRBJ2-7 | TRBD1 | - | 14 | TRBV11-2 | CASSLLQGAYEQYF | TGTGCCAGCAGCCTTCTCCAGGGGGCATACGAGCAGTACTTC
TRBJ1-4 | - | - | 13 | TRBV5-4 | CASSPGPLEKLFF | TGTGCCAGCAGCCCCGGGCCCCTGGAAAAACTGTTTTTT